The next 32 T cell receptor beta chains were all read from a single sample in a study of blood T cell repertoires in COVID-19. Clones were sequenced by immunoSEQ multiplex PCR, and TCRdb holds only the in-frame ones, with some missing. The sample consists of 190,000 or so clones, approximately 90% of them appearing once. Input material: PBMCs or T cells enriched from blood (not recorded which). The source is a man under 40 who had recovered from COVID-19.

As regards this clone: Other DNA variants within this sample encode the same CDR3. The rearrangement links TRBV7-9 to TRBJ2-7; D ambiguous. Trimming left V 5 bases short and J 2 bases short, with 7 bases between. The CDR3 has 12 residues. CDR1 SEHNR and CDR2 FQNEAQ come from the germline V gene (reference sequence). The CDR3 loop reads CASSLQTYEQYF. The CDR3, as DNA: TGTGCCAGCAGCCTACAGACCTACGAGCAGTACTTC.

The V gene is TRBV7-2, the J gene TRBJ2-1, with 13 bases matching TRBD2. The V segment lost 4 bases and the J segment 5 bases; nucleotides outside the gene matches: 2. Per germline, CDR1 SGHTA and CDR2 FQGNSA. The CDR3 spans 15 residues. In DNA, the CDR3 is TGTGCCAGCAGCTCCGGACTAGCGGGGGACAATGAGCAGTTCTTC. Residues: CASSSGLAGDNEQFF.

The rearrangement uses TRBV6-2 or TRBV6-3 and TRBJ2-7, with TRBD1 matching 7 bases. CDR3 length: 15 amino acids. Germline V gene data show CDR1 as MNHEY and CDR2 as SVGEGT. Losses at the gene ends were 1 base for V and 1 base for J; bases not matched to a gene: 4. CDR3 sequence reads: CASSYFLGQSYEQYF. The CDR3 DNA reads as TGTGCCAGCAGTTACTTTTTGGGACAGTCCTACGAGCAGTACTTC.

The CDR3 reads CASIERGGSSTDTQYF. In DNA form, the CDR3 reads TGTGCCAGCATTGAGAGGGGGGGTTCTAGCACAGATACGCAGTATTTT. The genes are TRBV2 and TRBJ2-3; maybe TRBD2 (7 bases). Trimming left V 7 bases short and J 0 bases short, with 17 bases between. Germline lookup yields CDR1 SNHLY and CDR2 FYNNEI. The CDR3 extends over 16 amino acids.

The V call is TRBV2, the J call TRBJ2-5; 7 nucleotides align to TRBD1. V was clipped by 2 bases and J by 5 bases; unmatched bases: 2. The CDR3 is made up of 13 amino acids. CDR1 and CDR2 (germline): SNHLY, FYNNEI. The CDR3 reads CASSEIRGETQYF. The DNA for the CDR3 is TGTGCCAGCAGTGAAATCAGGGGGGAGACCCAGTACTTC.

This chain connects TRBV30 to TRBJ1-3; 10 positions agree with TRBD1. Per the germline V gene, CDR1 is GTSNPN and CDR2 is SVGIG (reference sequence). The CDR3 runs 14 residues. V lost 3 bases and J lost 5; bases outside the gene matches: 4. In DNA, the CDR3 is TGTGCCTGGAGAAGGGGACAGGGGCGAAACACCATATATTTT. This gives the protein CAWRRGQGRNTIYF. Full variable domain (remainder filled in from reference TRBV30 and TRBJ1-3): SQTIHQWPATLVQPVGSPLSLECTVEGTSNPNLYWYRQAAGRGLQLLFYSVGIGQISSEVPQNLSASRPQDRQFILSSKKLLLSDSGFYLCAWRRGQGRNTIYFGEGSWLTVV.

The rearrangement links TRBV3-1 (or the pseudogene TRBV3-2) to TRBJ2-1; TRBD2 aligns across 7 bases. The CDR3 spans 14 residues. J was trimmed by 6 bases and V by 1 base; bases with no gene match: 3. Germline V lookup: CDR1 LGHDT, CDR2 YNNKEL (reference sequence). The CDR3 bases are TGTGCCAGCAGCCAAGGTGGGGGGGGCAATGAGCAGTTCTTC. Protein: CASSQGGGGNEQFF.

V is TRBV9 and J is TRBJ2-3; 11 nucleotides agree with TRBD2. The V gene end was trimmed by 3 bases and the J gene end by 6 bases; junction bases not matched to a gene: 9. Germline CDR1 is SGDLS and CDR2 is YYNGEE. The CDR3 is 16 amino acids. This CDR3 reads CASSDLRLAGLDTQYF. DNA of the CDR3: TGTGCCAGCAGCGATCTTAGACTAGCGGGATTGGATACGCAGTATTTT.

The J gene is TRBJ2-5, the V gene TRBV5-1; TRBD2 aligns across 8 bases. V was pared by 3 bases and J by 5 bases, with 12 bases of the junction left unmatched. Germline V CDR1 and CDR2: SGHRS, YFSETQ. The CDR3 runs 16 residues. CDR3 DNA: TGCGCCAGCAGCTCGACCTCCGGGACGGGGGGGGAGACCCAGTACTTC. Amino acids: CASSSTSGTGGETQYF.

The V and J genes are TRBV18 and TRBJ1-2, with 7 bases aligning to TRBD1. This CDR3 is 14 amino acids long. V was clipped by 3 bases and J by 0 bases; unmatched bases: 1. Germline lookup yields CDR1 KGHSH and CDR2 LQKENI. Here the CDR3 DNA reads TGTGCCAGCTCACCGACAGGGTCTAACTATGGCTACACCTTC. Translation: CASSPTGSNYGYTF.

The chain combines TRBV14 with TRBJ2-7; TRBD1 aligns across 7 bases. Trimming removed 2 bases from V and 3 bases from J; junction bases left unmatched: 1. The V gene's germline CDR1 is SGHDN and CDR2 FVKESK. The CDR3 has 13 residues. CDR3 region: CASSQYRGYEQYF. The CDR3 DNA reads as TGTGCCAGCAGCCAATACAGGGGCTACGAGCAGTACTTC. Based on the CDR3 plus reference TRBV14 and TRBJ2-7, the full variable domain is EAGVTQFPSHSVIEKGQTVTLRCDPISGHDNLYWYRRVMGKEIKFLLHFVKESKQDESGMPNNRFLAERTGGTYSTLKVQPAELEDSGVYFCASSQYRGYEQYFGPGTRLTVT.

CDR3 nucleotides: TGTGCCAGCAGCTTAGATCGACCGGGAGCCCTCATTCAGTACTTC. The encoded protein is CASSLDRPGALIQYF. The rearrangement links TRBV7-2 to TRBJ2-4, with D perhaps TRBD2 (6 bases). The V gene's germline CDR1 is SGHTA and CDR2 FQGNSA. V shed 1 base and J shed 9 bases, with 16 bases lying between them. This CDR3 spans 15 amino acids.

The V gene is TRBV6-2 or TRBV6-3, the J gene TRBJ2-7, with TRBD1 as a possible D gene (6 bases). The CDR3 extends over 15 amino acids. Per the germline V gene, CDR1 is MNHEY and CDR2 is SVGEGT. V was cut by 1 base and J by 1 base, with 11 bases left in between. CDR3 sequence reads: CASSYWDIGSYEQYF. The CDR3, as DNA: TGTGCCAGCAGTTACTGGGACATAGGATCCTACGAGCAGTACTTC.

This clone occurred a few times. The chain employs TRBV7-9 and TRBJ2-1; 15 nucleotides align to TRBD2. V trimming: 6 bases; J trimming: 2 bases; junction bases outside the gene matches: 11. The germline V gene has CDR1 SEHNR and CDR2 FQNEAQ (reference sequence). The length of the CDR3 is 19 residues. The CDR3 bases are TGTGCCAGCAGTTATAGGACTAGCGGGAGGGCAACTACCTACAATGAGCAGTTCTTC. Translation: CASSYRTSGRATTYNEQFF.

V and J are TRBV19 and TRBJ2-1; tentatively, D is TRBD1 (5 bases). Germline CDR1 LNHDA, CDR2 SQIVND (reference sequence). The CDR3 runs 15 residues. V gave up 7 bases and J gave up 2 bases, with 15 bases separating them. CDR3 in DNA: TGTGCCAGTACCAAAGGGGCAAGTACCTACAATGAGCAGTTCTTC. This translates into CASTKGASTYNEQFF.

This CDR3 is CSSRENTEAFF. The DNA of the CDR3 is TGCTCCTCCAGGGAGAACACTGAAGCTTTCTTT. The J gene is TRBJ1-1, the V gene TRBV20-1; D is perhaps TRBD1 (5 bases). Germline V gene lookup returns CDR1 DFQATT and CDR2 SNEGSKA (reference sequence). The CDR3 is made up of 11 amino acids.

CDR3 loop: CASSLGQGSYEQYF. For the CDR3, the DNA is TGTGCCAGCAGCTTGGGACAGGGGTCCTACGAGCAGTACTTC. The rearrangement links TRBV5-6 to TRBJ2-7; 8 positions match TRBD1. This CDR3 contains 14 residues. Trimming removed 0 bases from V and 1 base from J; junction bases left unmatched: 0. The germline CDR1 and CDR2 sequences are SGHDT and YYEEEE.

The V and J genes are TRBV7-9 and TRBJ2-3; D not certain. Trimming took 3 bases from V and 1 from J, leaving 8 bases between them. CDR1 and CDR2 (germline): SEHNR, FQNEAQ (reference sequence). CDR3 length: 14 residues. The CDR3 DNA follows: TGTGCCAGCAGCTTGGTAGGAGGCACAGATACGCAGTATTTT. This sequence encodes CASSLVGGTDTQYF.

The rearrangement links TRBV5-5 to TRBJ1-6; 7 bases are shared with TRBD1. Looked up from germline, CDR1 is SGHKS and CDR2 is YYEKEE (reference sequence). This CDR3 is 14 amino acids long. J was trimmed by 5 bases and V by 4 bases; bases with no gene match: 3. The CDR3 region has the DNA TGTGCCAGCAGCCTGGGGACAGATAATTCACCCCTCCACTTT. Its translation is CASSLGTDNSPLHF. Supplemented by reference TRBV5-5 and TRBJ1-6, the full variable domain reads DAGVTQSPTHLIKTRGQQVTLRCSPISGHKSVSWYQQVLGQGPQFIFQYYEKEERGRGNFPDRFSARQFPNYSSELNVNALLLGDSALYLCASSLGTDNSPLHFGNGTRLTVT.

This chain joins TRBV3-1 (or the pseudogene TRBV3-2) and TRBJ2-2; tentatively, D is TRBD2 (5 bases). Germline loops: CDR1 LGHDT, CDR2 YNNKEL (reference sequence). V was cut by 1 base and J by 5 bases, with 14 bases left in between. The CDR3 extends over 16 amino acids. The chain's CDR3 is CASSQGRKRATGELFF. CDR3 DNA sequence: TGTGCCAGCAGCCAAGGACGGAAGAGGGCGACCGGGGAGCTGTTTTTT.

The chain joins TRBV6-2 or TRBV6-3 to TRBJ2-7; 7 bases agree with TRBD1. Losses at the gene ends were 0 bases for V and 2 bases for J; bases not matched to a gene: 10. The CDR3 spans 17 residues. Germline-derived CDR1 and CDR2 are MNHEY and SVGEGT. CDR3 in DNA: TGTGCCAGCAGTTACTCCGTACAGGGGAAACTTCCCTACGAGCAGTACTTC. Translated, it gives CASSYSVQGKLPYEQYF.

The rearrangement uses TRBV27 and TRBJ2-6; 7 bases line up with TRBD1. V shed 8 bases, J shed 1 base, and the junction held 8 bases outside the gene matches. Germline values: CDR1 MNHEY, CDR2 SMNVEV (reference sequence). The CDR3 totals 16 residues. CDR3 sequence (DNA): TGTGCCAGCGGATCACAGGGGAGATCTGGGGCCAACGTCCTGACTTTC. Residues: CASGSQGRSGANVLTF. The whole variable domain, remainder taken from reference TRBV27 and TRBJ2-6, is EAQVTQNPRYLITVTGKKLTVTCSQNMNHEYMSWYRQDPGLGLRQIYYSMNVEVTDKGDVPEGYKVSRKEKRNFPLILESPSPNQTSLYFCASGSQGRSGANVLTFGAGSRLTVL.

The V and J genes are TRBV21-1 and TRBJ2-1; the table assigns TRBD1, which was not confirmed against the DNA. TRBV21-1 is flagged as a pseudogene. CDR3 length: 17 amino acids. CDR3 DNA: TGTGCCAGCAGCAAAGACTCAGGGGGGATATCCTACAATGAGCAGTTCTTC. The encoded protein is CASSKDSGGISYNEQFF.

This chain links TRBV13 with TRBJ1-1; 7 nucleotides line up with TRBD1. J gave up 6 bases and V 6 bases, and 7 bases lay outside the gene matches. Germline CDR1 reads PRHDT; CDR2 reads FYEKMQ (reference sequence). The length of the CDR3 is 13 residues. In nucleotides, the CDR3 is TGTGCCAGCAGACGCGGACAGGAGGCTGAAGCTTTCTTT. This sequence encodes CASRRGQEAEAFF. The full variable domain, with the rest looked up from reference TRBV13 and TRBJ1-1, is AAGVIQSPRHLIKEKRETATLKCYPIPRHDTVYWYQQGPGQDPQFLISFYEKMQSDKGSIPDRFSAQQFSDYHSELNMSSLELGDSALYFCASRRGQEAEAFFGQGTRLTVV.

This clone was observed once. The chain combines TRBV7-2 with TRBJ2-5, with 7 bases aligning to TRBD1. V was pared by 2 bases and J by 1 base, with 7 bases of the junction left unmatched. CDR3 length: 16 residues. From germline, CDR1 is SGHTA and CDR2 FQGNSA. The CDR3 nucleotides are TGTGCCAGCAGCTTACCGAGAGGGGGCTTCCAAGAGACCCAGTACTTC. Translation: CASSLPRGGFQETQYF.

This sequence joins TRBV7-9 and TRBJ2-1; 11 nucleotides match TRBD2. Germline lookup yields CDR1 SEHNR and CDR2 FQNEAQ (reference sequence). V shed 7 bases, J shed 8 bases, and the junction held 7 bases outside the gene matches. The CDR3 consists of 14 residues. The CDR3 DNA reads TGTGCCAGCAACGTAGCGGGAGGGCCTGATGAGCAGTTCTTC. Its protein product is CASNVAGGPDEQFF.

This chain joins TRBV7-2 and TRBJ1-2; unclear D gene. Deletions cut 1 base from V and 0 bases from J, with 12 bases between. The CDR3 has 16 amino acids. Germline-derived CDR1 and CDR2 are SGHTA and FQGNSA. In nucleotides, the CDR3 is TGTGCCAGCAGCTTAGGTTTAGGAGATACTAACTATGGCTACACCTTC. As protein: CASSLGLGDTNYGYTF.

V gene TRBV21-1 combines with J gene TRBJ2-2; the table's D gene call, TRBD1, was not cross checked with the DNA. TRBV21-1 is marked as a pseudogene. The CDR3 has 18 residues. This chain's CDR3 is CASIPSPTAPSITGELFF. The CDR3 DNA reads TGTGCCAGCATCCCATCCCCGACAGCCCCCTCTATCACCGGGGAGCTGTTTTTT.

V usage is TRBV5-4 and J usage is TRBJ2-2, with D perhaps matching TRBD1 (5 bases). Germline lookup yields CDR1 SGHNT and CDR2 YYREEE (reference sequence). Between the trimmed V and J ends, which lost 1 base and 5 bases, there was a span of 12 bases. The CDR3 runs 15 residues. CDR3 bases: TGTGCCAGCAGCTTGTCCCCCAGGGTAACCGGGGAGCTGTTTTTT. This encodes CASSLSPRVTGELFF.

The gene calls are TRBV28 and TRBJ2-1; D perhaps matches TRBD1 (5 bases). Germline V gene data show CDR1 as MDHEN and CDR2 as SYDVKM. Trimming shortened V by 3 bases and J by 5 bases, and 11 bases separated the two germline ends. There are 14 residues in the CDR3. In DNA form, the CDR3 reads TGTGCCAGCAGTTTTGCAGGGAACCACAATGAGCAGTTCTTC. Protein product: CASSFAGNHNEQFF.

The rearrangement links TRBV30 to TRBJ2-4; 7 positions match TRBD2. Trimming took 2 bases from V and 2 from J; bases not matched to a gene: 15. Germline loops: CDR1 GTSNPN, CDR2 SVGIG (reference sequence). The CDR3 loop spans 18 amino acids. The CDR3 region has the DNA TGTGCCTGGAGTCCTGGGGAGCGGTGGGACTATACCAAAAACATTCAGTACTTC. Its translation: CAWSPGERWDYTKNIQYF.

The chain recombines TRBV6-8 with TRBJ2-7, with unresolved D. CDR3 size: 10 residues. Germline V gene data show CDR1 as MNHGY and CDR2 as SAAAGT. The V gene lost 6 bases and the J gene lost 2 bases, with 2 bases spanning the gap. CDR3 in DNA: TGTGCCAGCAGCACCTACGAGCAGTACTTC. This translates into CASSTYEQYF.